This T cell receptor (beta chain) was documented in a study of T cells in narcolepsy. Study summary: Donors had narcolepsy type 1 or type 2, or were healthy controls.

The V end lost 0 bases, the J end lost 6 bases, and 4 bases lay between the germline ends. The CDR3 covers 12 residues. Germline V CDR1 and CDR2: SGHRS, YFSETQ. Sequencing was performed with immunoSEQ multiplex PCR; in TCRdb, only in-frame clones are kept and a portion is missing. The sample records around 18,000 clones, 72% being singletons. In its sample, this clone is medium-sized. As yet, its antigen is unknown. Study outcomes and limitations: Comparing one patient's CSF and blood CD4+ clonotypes highlighted HCRT- and TRIB2-specific autoreactive clonotypes.

The chain couples TRBV5-1 to TRBJ2-1, with unresolved D. The clonotype comes from a human donor with narcolepsy. The sequenced sample consisted of CD45RA- memory CD8+ T cells from PBMCs. The CDR3 sequence is CASSLDPNEQFF. The CDR3 DNA reads TGCGCCAGCAGCTTGGACCCCAATGAGCAGTTCTTC.